One sample yielded the 11 T cell receptor beta chains listed below, sequenced in a study of shared clonotypes between healthy human individuals. Naive CD8 cells, CD45RO-negative and positively selected for CCR7, excluded terminally differentiated effector memory CD45RA+ cells. Clones were read by immunoSEQ multiplex PCR, and TCRdb kept only the in-frame ones, dropping some. The repertoire holds 760,000 or so clones, 96% seen once, with less than 0.25% in the top ten. Sequences were obtained from naive CD8+ T cells sorted from blood. The receptors come from a man aged 30 to 45 in good health.

This chain uses TRBV13 with TRBJ2-5; D call uncertain. The CDR3 has 15 residues. CDR1 is PRHDT, CDR2 FYEKMQ, per germline (reference sequence). Trimming shortened V by 6 bases and J by 2 bases, and 16 bases separated the two germline ends. The CDR3 region has the DNA TGTGCCAGCAGACCCACCTCCCGTCTGCAAGAGACCCAGTACTTC. Residues: CASRPTSRLQETQYF.

The rearrangement joins TRBV5-1 to TRBJ2-1; D assignment may be TRBD1 or TRBD2 (5 bases each). The CDR3 covers 15 residues. V lost 4 bases and J lost 8, with 19 bases in between. Germline-derived CDR1 and CDR2 are SGHRS and YFSETQ. CDR3 protein: CASSARDQRYDEQFF. The CDR3 DNA is TGCGCCAGCAGCGCCCGGGACCAGCGGTACGATGAGCAGTTCTTC.

This chain connects TRBV11-2 to TRBJ1-5; D might be TRBD1 (5 bases). The V and J ends lost 1 base and 5 bases respectively, with 12 bases between them. This CDR3 has 15 amino acids. Per germline, CDR1 SGHAT and CDR2 FQNNGV. Written as DNA, the CDR3 is TGTGCCAGCAGCTTAGGGGACGGAACAGATCAGCCCCAGCATTTT. Translated, it gives CASSLGDGTDQPQHF. Full variable domain (missing parts from reference TRBV11-2 and TRBJ1-5): EAGVAQSPRYKIIEKRQSVAFWCNPISGHATLYWYQQILGQGPKLLIQFQNNGVVDDSQLPKDRFSAERLKGVDSTLKIQPAKLEDSAVYLCASSLGDGTDQPQHFGDGTRLSIL.

The genes are TRBV5-5 and TRBJ1-4; D ambiguous. This CDR3 is built from 12 residues. CDR1 is SGHKS and CDR2 is YYEKEE in the germline V gene (reference sequence). V shed 2 bases and J shed 13 bases, with 12 bases lying between them. This CDR3 reads CASSFFGSGLFF. CDR3 nucleotides: TGTGCCAGCAGCTTCTTCGGCTCGGGACTGTTTTTT.

The rearrangement joins TRBV7-9 to TRBJ2-1, with 11 nucleotides matching TRBD2. The CDR3 sequence is 15 residues long. Germline trimming cut 6 bases from V and 8 bases from J; bases unmatched to any gene: 9. Germline CDR1 SEHNR, CDR2 FQNEAQ (reference sequence). CDR3 nucleotide sequence: TGTGCCAGCAGGTTTACGACTAGCGGGACCCATGAGCAGTTCTTC. This sequence encodes CASRFTTSGTHEQFF.

This chain joins TRBV7-8 and TRBJ2-7, with 12 bases that match TRBD1. J lost 4 bases, V lost 3 bases, and 4 bases had no gene match. The CDR3 length is 15 residues. Germline CDR1 is SGHVS and CDR2 is FQNEAQ. CDR3 in DNA: TGTGCCAGCAGCTTTCCGGGACAGGGGGCGTACGAGCAGTACTTC. It encodes CASSFPGQGAYEQYF. The whole variable domain, remainder taken from reference TRBV7-8 and TRBJ2-7, is GAGVSQSPRYKVAKRGQDVALRCDPISGHVSLFWYQQALGQGPEFLTYFQNEAQLDKSGLPSDRFFAERPEGSVSTLKIQRTQQEDSAVYLCASSFPGQGAYEQYFGPGTRLTVT.

This chain links TRBV5-1 with TRBJ2-2; 8 bases are shared with TRBD2. Germline CDR1 and CDR2: SGHRS and YFSETQ. The CDR3 is made up of 14 amino acids. The trim removed 3 bases at V and 7 bases at J, leaving 5 bases unmatched. The CDR3 is CASSSGLVGGELFF. CDR3 DNA: TGCGCCAGCAGCTCGGGACTAGTAGGCGGGGAGCTGTTTTTT.

The V call is TRBV7-9, the J call TRBJ1-5; D remains unclear. This CDR3 region has 12 residues. Germline lookup yields CDR1 SEHNR and CDR2 FQNEAQ (reference sequence). The V end lost 5 bases, the J end lost 4 bases, and 6 bases lay between the germline ends. The CDR3 bases are TGTGCCAGCAGCCCGCAGAATCAGCCCCAGCATTTT. It translates to CASSPQNQPQHF.

CDR3 residues: CSVEAGSAYNEQFF. The CDR3 coding sequence is TGCAGCGTTGAGGCGGGGAGCGCCTACAATGAGCAGTTCTTC. The chain joins TRBV29-1 to TRBJ2-1; the D gene is possibly TRBD2 (6 bases). Germline V gene lookup returns CDR1 SQVTM and CDR2 ANQGSEA. The CDR3 is made up of 14 amino acids. The ends were cut back, 3 bases at V and 2 bases at J, with 11 bases in the middle.

The chain joins TRBV7-6 to TRBJ2-7; weak D call: TRBD1 (6 bases). Germline V gene sequence: CDR1 SGHVS, CDR2 FNYEAQ. The CDR3 sequence is 14 residues long. V was shortened by 4 bases and J by 0 bases, with 10 bases between the two germline ends. This CDR3 is CASSSKGDSYEQYF. For the CDR3, the DNA is TGTGCCAGCAGCTCTAAGGGGGACTCCTACGAGCAGTACTTC.

The V gene is TRBV7-2, the J gene TRBJ2-2; D is unresolved. Trimming left V 5 bases short and J 5 bases short, with 9 bases between. Germline CDR1 and CDR2: SGHTA and FQGNSA. This CDR3 is 13 amino acids long. DNA for the CDR3: TGTGCCAGCAGCCCTAGTGGGACCGGGGAGCTGTTTTTT. Residues: CASSPSGTGELFF.